These 24 T cell receptor beta chains share one sample of origin, sequenced in a study of blood T cell repertoires in COVID-19. TCRdb keeps only in-frame clones here, not all; method: immunoSEQ multiplex PCR. The table includes 100,000 to 150,000 clones, 65% to 90% detected once. Sample: peripheral blood. These receptors came from a man aged 80 or over with active or convalescent COVID-19.

In its sample, this clone was seen once. The CDR3 coding sequence is TGTGCCTGGAGTAAACAGGGGGCTGAGTTTGGAAACACCATATATTTT. It is translated as CAWSKQGAEFGNTIYF. The J gene is TRBJ1-3, the V gene TRBV30; 9 nucleotides align to TRBD1. V shed 2 bases and J 3 bases; nucleotides not matched to a gene: 8. The CDR3 consists of 16 residues. Germline assignment: CDR1 GTSNPN and CDR2 SVGIG (reference sequence).

CDR3: CASSLVLASDTQYF. In nucleotides, the CDR3 is TGCGCCAGCAGCTTGGTACTAGCGTCTGATACGCAGTATTTT. The chain couples TRBV5-1 to TRBJ2-3, with TRBD2 matching 7 bases. Per the germline V gene, CDR1 is SGHRS and CDR2 is YFSETQ. The junction had 4 bases not matched to a gene; V was cut back by 0 bases and J by 6 bases. The CDR3 is made up of 14 amino acids.

The chain is built from TRBV3-1 (or the pseudogene TRBV3-2) and TRBJ2-1; 7 bases are shared with TRBD2. This CDR3 has 12 amino acids. Germline V gene lookup returns CDR1 LGHDT and CDR2 YNNKEL (reference sequence). J lost 15 bases, V lost 3 bases, and 8 bases had no gene match. For the CDR3, the DNA is TGTGCCAGCAGCCATTTAGCGGGTGATCGGTTCTTC. It encodes CASSHLAGDRFF.

The chain employs TRBV28 and TRBJ1-2; the D is unclear. CDR3 length: 14 residues. CDR1 and CDR2 (germline): MDHEN, SYDVKM. V was shortened by 2 bases and J by 4 bases, with 11 bases between the two germline ends. CDR3 amino acids: CASSLAGAIYGYTF. Written as DNA, the CDR3 is TGTGCCAGCAGTTTAGCAGGTGCAATCTATGGCTACACCTTC.

The chain has TRBV5-1 and TRBJ2-5, with D possibly being TRBD1 (5 bases). This CDR3 has 14 amino acids. Germline CDR1 is SGHRS and CDR2 is YFSETQ. The V gene lost 0 bases and the J gene lost 4 bases, with 10 bases spanning the gap. As DNA, the CDR3 is TGCGCCAGCAGCTTGGCACAGGTAGGAGAGACCCAGTACTTC. It yields the protein CASSLAQVGETQYF.

The V and J genes are TRBV7-8 and TRBJ2-4; possible D gene TRBD1, 6 bases. The V gene's germline CDR1 is SGHVS and CDR2 FQNEAQ. Trimming removed 3 bases from V and 1 base from J, with 16 bases in between. The CDR3 spans 17 residues. The CDR3 DNA sequence: TGTGCCAGCAGCTTGTTGACAGGCCAGGCGGCCAAAAACATTCAGTACTTC. Its translation: CASSLLTGQAAKNIQYF.

The CDR3 here is CATSRGLGTGTSGGYTF. The CDR3 DNA sequence: TGTGCCACCAGCAGAGGACTCGGGACTGGGACTTCGGGAGGCTACACCTTC. This chain uses TRBV15 with TRBJ1-2, with a possible D match to TRBD1 (5 bases). The length of the CDR3 is 17 residues. Trimming left V 1 base short and J 8 bases short, with 23 bases between. The germline V gene encodes CDR1 LNHNV and CDR2 YYDKDF (reference sequence).

This sequence joins TRBV5-1 and TRBJ1-5; 7 nucleotides agree with TRBD1. In germline, CDR1 is SGHRS, CDR2 YFSETQ. The CDR3 covers 16 residues. With V trimmed by 0 bases and J by 4 bases, 7 bases remained unmatched. The CDR3 DNA reads TGCGCCAGCAGCTTGGGGGGCTTACAGGGGAATCAGCCCCAGCATTTT. Translating gives CASSLGGLQGNQPQHF.

The chain combines TRBV10-3 with TRBJ1-1; no firm D call. V was cut by 3 bases and J by 1 base, with 12 bases left in between. Per the germline V gene, CDR1 is ENHRY and CDR2 is SYGVKD. This CDR3 spans 15 amino acids. The CDR3 DNA is TGTGCCATCAGTGAATCGAGAGGGTGGAACACTGAAGCTTTCTTT. Translated: CAISESRGWNTEAFF.

This chain joins TRBV12-5 and TRBJ2-1; D is unclear. V was shortened by 0 bases and J by 9 bases, with 6 bases between the two germline ends. CDR1 and CDR2 (germline): LGHNT, FRNRAP. This CDR3 is 12 amino acids long. Here the CDR3 DNA reads TGTGCTAGTGGTTTGGTACAGCTTGAGCAGTTCTTC. It codes for CASGLVQLEQFF.

J is TRBJ1-1 and V is TRBV4-1, with D tentatively TRBD1 (6 bases). Trimming took 0 bases from V and 5 from J, leaving 19 bases between them. The CDR3 length is 17 residues. The germline V gene encodes CDR1 MGHRA and CDR2 YSYEKL. The CDR3 DNA sequence: TGCGCCAGCAGCCAAGATCAGGGGACGGCTACTAGGACTGAAGCTTTCTTT. This encodes CASSQDQGTATRTEAFF.

The genes are TRBV5-1 and TRBJ2-1; TRBD2 aligns across 10 bases. Germline CDR1 SGHRS, CDR2 YFSETQ. The CDR3 has 14 amino acids. V shed 7 bases, J shed 5 bases, and the junction held 6 bases outside the gene matches. CDR3 bases: TGCGCCAGCTTACTAGCGGGGCCCGACAATGAGCAGTTCTTC. Its protein product is CASLLAGPDNEQFF.

J is TRBJ1-1 and V is TRBV11-1, with 10 bases that match TRBD1. J gave up 4 bases and V 1 base, and 6 bases lay outside the gene matches. The CDR3 covers 16 residues. CDR1 is SGHAT, CDR2 FQDESV, per germline (reference sequence). In DNA form, the CDR3 reads TGTGCCAGCAGCTTAGTATCGGGACAGGGGTCCACTGAAGCTTTCTTT. This encodes CASSLVSGQGSTEAFF.

The chain is built from TRBV3-1 (or the pseudogene TRBV3-2) and TRBJ2-7; perhaps TRBD2 as D (6 bases). This CDR3 is built from 17 residues. V was pared by 4 bases and J by 3 bases, with 22 bases between. Germline V gene lookup returns CDR1 LGHDT and CDR2 YNNKEL (reference sequence). This CDR3 is CASSRGVAGQTLYEQYF. The CDR3 nucleotides are TGTGCCAGCAGCCGCGGGGTGGCCGGACAAACCCTCTACGAGCAGTACTTC.

This clone occurred once. The chain recombines TRBV19 with TRBJ1-5; 9 nucleotides line up with TRBD1. Per the germline V gene, CDR1 is LNHDA and CDR2 is SQIVND (reference sequence). The CDR3 sequence is 14 residues long. Trimming at V came to 7 bases and at J to 4 bases, leaving 5 bases not matched to a gene. The CDR3: CASKGQGTNQPQHF. CDR3 in DNA: TGTGCCAGTAAGGGACAGGGAACTAATCAGCCCCAGCATTTT.

This clone has a handful of counts. The CDR3 loop is CATRRQAGNQPQHF. The CDR3 DNA reads TGTGCCACCCGTCGACAGGCGGGCAATCAGCCCCAGCATTTT. This chain joins TRBV6-5 and TRBJ1-5; TRBD1 is a possible D gene (6 bases). Germline V gives CDR1 MNHEY, CDR2 SVGAGI. The CDR3 extends over 14 amino acids. Trimming stripped 10 bases from V and 2 bases from J, with 15 bases between.

The gene calls are TRBV13 and TRBJ1-6, with no clear D. Deletions cut 0 bases from V and 8 bases from J, with 8 bases between. This CDR3 is built from 14 residues. The germline V gene encodes CDR1 PRHDT and CDR2 FYEKMQ (reference sequence). CDR3 sequence (DNA): TGTGCCAGCAGCTTAGGTCGGGATCATTCACCCCTCCACTTT. Its translation is CASSLGRDHSPLHF.

J is TRBJ1-1 and V is TRBV19, with D hard to call. This CDR3 is built from 15 residues. Trimming shortened V by 5 bases and J by 1 base, and 14 bases separated the two germline ends. Germline values: CDR1 LNHDA, CDR2 SQIVND (reference sequence). The CDR3 DNA sequence: TGTGCCAGTAGTCCGCCCGGACGGGGGAACACTGAAGCTTTCTTT. Translation: CASSPPGRGNTEAFF.

The CDR3 reads CASSFLAGDLNEQFF. The CDR3 coding sequence is TGCGCCAGCAGCTTTCTAGCGGGGGACCTCAATGAGCAGTTCTTC. This chain uses TRBV5-1 with TRBJ2-1; 10 bases are a match to TRBD2. Losses at the gene ends were 2 bases for V and 6 bases for J; bases not matched to a gene: 5. CDR1 and CDR2 from the germline V gene are SGHRS and YFSETQ. This CDR3 comprises 15 residues. The variable domain in full, completed from reference TRBV5-1 and TRBJ2-1, reads KAGVTQTPRYLIKTRGQQVTLSCSPISGHRSVSWYQQTPGQGLQFLFEYFSETQRNKGNFPGRFSGRQFSNSRSEMNVSTLELGDSALYLCASSFLAGDLNEQFFGPGTRLTVL.

This clone turned up a few times. This chain connects TRBV12-5 to TRBJ1-3; 8 bases align to TRBD1. This CDR3 has 15 amino acids. J lost 2 bases, V lost 5 bases, and 5 bases had no gene match. From germline, CDR1 is LGHNT and CDR2 FRNRAP. In DNA, the CDR3 is TGTGCTAGTGGTCCGACAGGGGAGCCTGGAAACACCATATATTTT. It is translated as CASGPTGEPGNTIYF.

This chain connects TRBV30 to TRBJ1-4; TRBD1 might be the D (6 bases). The CDR3 is made up of 14 amino acids. Germline V lookup: CDR1 GTSNPN, CDR2 SVGIG (reference sequence). V was pared by 4 bases and J by 8 bases, with 17 bases between. The CDR3 loop is CAWNPGVPGEKLFF. The CDR3 nucleotides read TGTGCCTGGAATCCAGGGGTCCCCGGAGAAAAACTGTTTTTT. The full variable domain, rest sourced from reference TRBV30 and TRBJ1-4, is SQTIHQWPATLVQPVGSPLSLECTVEGTSNPNLYWYRQAAGRGLQLLFYSVGIGQISSEVPQNLSASRPQDRQFILSSKKLLLSDSGFYLCAWNPGVPGEKLFFGSGTQLSVL.

The rearrangement joins TRBV5-1 to TRBJ2-3, with 11 positions matching TRBD2. Germline V gives CDR1 SGHRS, CDR2 YFSETQ. V lost 4 bases, J lost 4 bases, and 8 bases stayed unmatched. The CDR3 extends over 16 amino acids. The CDR3 here is CASSEIAGGLADTQYF. For the CDR3, the DNA is TGCGCCAGCAGCGAAATAGCGGGGGGGCTAGCAGATACGCAGTATTTT.

V is TRBV15 and J is TRBJ2-7; 10 bases are a match to TRBD1. CDR1 LNHNV and CDR2 YYDKDF come from the germline V gene (reference sequence). The CDR3 extends over 16 amino acids. V shed 4 bases and J 6 bases; nucleotides not matched to a gene: 12. This CDR3 is CATSKYDRGPGLEQYF. The CDR3 DNA sequence: TGTGCCACCAGCAAGTATGACAGGGGGCCGGGGCTCGAGCAGTACTTC.

The gene calls are TRBV27 and TRBJ1-5; D is possibly TRBD1 (6 bases). V was cut by 5 bases and J by 0 bases, with 14 bases left in between. The V gene's germline CDR1 is MNHEY and CDR2 SMNVEV (reference sequence). This CDR3 is 16 amino acids long. The CDR3 region has the DNA TGTGCCAGCAGTCCTCGGACAGCTTATAGCAATCAGCCCCAGCATTTT. Amino acids: CASSPRTAYSNQPQHF.